What follows is one T cell receptor beta chain and its context. The assay was immunoSEQ multiplex PCR, and TCRdb's table has in-frame clones only and misses some. The sample includes roughly 1 million clones, roughly 74% of them seen just once. This specimen belongs to a study of shared clonotypes between healthy human individuals. This CDR3 region has 17 residues. CDR1 and CDR2 (germline): SGDLS, YYNGEE. V lost 4 bases and J lost 4; bases outside the gene matches: 15. The chain carries TRBV9 and TRBJ1-1; 8 nucleotides match TRBD1. Material: memory CD4+ T cells from PBMCs. This sample's subset: CD45RA-negative fraction. This TCR was recovered from a man between 18 and 35 years old in good health. Some clones in this sample may be carry-over from other donors' samples. CDR3 sequence reads: CASSPTGGQVGGTEAFF. CDR3 nucleotides: TGTGCCAGCAGCCCCACGGGGGGACAGGTGGGCGGCACTGAAGCTTTCTTT. The variable domain in full, with the rest retrieved from reference TRBV9 and TRBJ1-1, is DSGVTQTPKHLITATGQRVTLRCSPRSGDLSVYWYQQSLDQGLQFLIQYYNGEERAKGNILERFSAQQFPDLHSELNLSSLELGDSALYFCASSPTGGQVGGTEAFFGQGTRLTVV.